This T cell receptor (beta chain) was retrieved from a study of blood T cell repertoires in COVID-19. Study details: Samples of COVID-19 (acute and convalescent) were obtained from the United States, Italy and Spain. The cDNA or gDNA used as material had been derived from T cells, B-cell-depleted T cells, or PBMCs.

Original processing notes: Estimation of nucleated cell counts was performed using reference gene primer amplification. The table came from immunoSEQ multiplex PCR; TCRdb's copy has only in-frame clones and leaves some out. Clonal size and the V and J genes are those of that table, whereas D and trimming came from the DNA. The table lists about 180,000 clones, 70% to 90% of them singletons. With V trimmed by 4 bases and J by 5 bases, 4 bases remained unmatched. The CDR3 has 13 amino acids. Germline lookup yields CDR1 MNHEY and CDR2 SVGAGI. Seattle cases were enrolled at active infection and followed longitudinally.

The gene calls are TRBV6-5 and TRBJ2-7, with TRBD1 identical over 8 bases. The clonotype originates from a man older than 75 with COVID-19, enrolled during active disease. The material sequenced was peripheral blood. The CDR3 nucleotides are TGTGCCAGCAGTTGGACAGGGATGAACGAGCAGTACTTC. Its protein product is CASSWTGMNEQYF.